The clone carrying this TCR beta chain was picked up one time. The antigen is unknown. Time point specified: week 35, safety follow-up. The investigators gave 300 ug of mutant IDH1 20-mer peptide in each vaccine dose, together with topical imiquimod. Patients underwent eight vaccinations, which took place in weeks 1, 3, 5, 7, 11, 15, 19 and 23. The data were taken from a study of a mutant IDH1 vaccine in newly diagnosed glioma. The wider study: The study started vaccination 4-6 weeks after radiotherapy alone, or with temozolomide cycles. Patients arrived already treated with radiotherapy, temozolomide, or both, most having had both. The timing of visit V12 was week 35, and that of visit V13 was week 47.

TCRdb's copy holds only in-frame clones and misses some; the assay was immunoSEQ multiplex PCR. The repertoire has around 50,000 clones, 80% to 90% of them found once; the top ten carry around 4.1%. This TCR was recovered from a young woman with glioma. The sequenced sample was PBMCs, obtained from a glioma patient whose treatment included an IDH1 peptide vaccine.

The CDR3 protein is CASSSPGGGEQYF. CDR3 bases: TGCGCCAGCAGCTCGCCGGGTGGGGGGGAGCAGTACTTC. This chain uses TRBV4-1 with TRBJ2-7; D perhaps matches TRBD2 (6 bases). The germline V gene has CDR1 MGHRA and CDR2 YSYEKL. The germline V and J ends were trimmed by 5 bases and 7 bases, with 15 bases remaining between them. This CDR3 spans 13 amino acids.